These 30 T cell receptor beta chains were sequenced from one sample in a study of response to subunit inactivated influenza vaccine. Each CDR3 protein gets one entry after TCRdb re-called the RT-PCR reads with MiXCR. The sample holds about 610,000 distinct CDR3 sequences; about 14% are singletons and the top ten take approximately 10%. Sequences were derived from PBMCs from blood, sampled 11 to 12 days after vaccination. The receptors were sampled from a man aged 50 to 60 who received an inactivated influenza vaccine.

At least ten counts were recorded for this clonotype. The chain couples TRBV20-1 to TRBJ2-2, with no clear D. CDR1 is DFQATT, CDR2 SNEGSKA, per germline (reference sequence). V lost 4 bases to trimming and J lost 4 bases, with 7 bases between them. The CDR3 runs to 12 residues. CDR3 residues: CSATASTGELFF. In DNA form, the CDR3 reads TGCAGTGCTACGGCCTCCACCGGGGAGCTGTTTTTT.

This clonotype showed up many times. As DNA, the CDR3 is TGTGCCAGTAGTATCCAACAGGGGGCAGGAGGTGAGCAGTTCTTC. It specifies CASSIQQGAGGEQFF. The chain carries TRBV19 and TRBJ2-1; 9 bases line up with TRBD1. CDR1 is LNHDA and CDR2 is SQIVND in the germline V gene (reference sequence). The CDR3 spans 15 residues. V was pared by 3 bases and J by 9 bases, with 9 bases of the junction left unmatched.

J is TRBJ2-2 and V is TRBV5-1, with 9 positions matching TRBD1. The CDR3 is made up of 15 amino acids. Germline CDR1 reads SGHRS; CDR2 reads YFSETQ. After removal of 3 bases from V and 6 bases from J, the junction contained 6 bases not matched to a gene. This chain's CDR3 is CASSSGTGSAGELFF. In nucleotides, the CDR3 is TGCGCCAGCAGCTCCGGGACAGGGTCCGCCGGGGAGCTGTTTTTT.

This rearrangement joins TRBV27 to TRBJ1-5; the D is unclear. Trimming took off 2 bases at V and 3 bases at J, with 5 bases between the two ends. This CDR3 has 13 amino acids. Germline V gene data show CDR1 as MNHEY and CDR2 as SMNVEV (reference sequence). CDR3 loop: CASSLRVNQPQHF. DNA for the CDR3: TGTGCCAGCAGTTTAAGAGTCAATCAGCCCCAGCATTTT.

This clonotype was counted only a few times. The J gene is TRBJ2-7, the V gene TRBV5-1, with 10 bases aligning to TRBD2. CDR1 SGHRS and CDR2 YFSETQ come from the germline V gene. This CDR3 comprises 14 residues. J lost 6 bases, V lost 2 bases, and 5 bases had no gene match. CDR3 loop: CASSLAGGLSEQYF. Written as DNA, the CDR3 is TGCGCCAGCAGCTTAGCGGGAGGGTTGAGCGAGCAGTACTTC.

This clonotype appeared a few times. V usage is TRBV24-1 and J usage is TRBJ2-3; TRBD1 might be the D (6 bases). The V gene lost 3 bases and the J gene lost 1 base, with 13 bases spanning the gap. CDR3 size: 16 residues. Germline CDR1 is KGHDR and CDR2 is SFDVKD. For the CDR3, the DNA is TGTGCCACCAGTGATCCTGGCAGGGGAGGCACAGATACGCAGTATTTT. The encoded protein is CATSDPGRGGTDTQYF.

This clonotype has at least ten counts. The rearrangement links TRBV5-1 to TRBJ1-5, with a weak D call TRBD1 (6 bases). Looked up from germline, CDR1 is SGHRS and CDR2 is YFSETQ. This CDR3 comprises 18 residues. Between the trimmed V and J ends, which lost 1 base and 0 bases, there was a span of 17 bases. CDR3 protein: CASSLRGVKSFSNQPQHF. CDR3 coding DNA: TGCGCCAGCAGCTTGAGGGGGGTTAAAAGTTTTAGCAATCAGCCCCAGCATTTT.

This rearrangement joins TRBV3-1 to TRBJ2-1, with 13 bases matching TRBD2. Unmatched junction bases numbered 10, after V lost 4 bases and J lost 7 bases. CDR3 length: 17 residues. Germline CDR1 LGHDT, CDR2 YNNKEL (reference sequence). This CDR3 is CASSLTSGGGVGNEQFF. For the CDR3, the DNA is TGTGCCAGCAGCCTCACTAGCGGGGGGGGTGTAGGGAATGAGCAGTTCTTC.

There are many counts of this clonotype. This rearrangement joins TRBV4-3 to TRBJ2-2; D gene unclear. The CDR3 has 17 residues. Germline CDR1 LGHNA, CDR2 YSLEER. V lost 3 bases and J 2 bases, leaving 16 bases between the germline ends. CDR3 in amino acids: CASSHLDLFENTGELFF. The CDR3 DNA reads TGCGCCAGCAGCCACTTAGACCTTTTTGAAAACACCGGGGAGCTGTTTTTT.

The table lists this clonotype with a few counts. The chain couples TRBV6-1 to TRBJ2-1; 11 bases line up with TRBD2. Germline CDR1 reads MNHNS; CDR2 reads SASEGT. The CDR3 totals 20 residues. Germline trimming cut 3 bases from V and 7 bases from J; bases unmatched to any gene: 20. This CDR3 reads CASSDYSGRAPGGYGNEQFF. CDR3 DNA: TGTGCCAGCAGTGATTATAGCGGGAGGGCCCCTGGGGGTTATGGGAATGAGCAGTTCTTC.

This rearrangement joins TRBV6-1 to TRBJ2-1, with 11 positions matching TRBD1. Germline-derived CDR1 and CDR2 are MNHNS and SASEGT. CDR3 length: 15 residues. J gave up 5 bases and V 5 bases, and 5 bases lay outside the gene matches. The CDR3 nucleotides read TGTGCCAGCAGTAAGGGGACAGGGGGTAACAATGAGCAGTTCTTC. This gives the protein CASSKGTGGNNEQFF.

In DNA, the CDR3 is TGTGCCAGCAGTTACCTGGTAGTCGCAGATACGCAGTATTTT. It yields the protein CASSYLVVADTQYF. The rearrangement uses TRBV6-5 and TRBJ2-3; D unclear. Germline assignment: CDR1 MNHEY and CDR2 SVGAGI. Trimming removed 2 bases from V and 4 bases from J, with 10 bases in between. The length of the CDR3 is 14 residues.

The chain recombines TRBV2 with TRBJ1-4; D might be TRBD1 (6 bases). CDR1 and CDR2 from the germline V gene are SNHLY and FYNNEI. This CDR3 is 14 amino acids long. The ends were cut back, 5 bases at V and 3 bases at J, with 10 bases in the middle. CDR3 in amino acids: CASSYRASNEKLFF. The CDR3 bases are TGTGCCAGCAGTTACAGGGCGTCTAATGAAAAACTGTTTTTT.

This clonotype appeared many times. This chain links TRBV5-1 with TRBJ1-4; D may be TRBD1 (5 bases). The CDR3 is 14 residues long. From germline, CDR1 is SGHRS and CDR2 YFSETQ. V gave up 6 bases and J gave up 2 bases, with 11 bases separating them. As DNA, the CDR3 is TGCGCCAGCACCCGGGACCCCACTAATGAAAAACTGTTTTTT. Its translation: CASTRDPTNEKLFF.

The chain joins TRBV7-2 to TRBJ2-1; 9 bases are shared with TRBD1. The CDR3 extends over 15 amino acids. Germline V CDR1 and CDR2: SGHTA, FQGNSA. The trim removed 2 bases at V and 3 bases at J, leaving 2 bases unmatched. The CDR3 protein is CASSLYRGLYNEQFF. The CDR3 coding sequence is TGTGCCAGCAGCTTATACAGGGGGCTCTACAATGAGCAGTTCTTC.

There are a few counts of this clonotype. CDR3 protein: CASSLEGMGTEAFF. The CDR3 bases are TGTGCCAGCAGCTTAGAAGGGATGGGCACTGAAGCTTTCTTT. This rearrangement joins TRBV11-2 to TRBJ1-1; D not resolved. V lost 0 bases to trimming and J lost 4 bases, with 9 bases between them. The CDR3 is made up of 14 amino acids. From germline, CDR1 is SGHAT and CDR2 FQNNGV.

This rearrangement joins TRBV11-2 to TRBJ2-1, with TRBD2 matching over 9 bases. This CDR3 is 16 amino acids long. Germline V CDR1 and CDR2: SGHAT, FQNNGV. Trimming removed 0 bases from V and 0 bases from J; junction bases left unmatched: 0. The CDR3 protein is CASSLELAGSYNEQFF. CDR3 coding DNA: TGTGCCAGCAGCTTAGAACTAGCGGGCTCCTACAATGAGCAGTTCTTC.

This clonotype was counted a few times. The CDR3 reads CASSQNRYNTEAFF. The CDR3 DNA follows: TGCGCCAGCAGCCAAAACAGGTATAACACTGAAGCTTTCTTT. This chain uses TRBV4-1 with TRBJ1-1; tentative D call: TRBD1 (5 bases). Germline V gene data show CDR1 as MGHRA and CDR2 as YSYEKL. CDR3 length: 14 residues. V lost 2 bases and J lost 2, with 9 bases in between.

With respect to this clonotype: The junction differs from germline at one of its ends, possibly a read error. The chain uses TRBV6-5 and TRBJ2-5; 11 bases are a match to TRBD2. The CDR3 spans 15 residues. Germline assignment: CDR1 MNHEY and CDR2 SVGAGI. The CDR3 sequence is CASSHRSGGAFPLKF. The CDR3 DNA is TGTGCCAGCAGTCACCGTAGCGGGGGGGCCTTCCCTCTCAAATTC.

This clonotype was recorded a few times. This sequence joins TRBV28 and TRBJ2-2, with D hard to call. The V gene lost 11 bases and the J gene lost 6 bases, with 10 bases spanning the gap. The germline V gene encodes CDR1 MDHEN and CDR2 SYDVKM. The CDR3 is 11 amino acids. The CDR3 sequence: CAGRFAGELFF. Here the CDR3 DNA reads TGTGCCGGCCGCTTCGCCGGGGAGCTGTTTTTT.

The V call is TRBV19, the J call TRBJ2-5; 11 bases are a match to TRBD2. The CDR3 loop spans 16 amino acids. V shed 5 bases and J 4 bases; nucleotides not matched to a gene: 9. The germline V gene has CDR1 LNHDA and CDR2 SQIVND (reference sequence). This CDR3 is CASSATGLAARETQYF. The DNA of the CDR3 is TGTGCCAGTAGTGCCACGGGACTAGCGGCAAGAGAGACCCAGTACTTC.

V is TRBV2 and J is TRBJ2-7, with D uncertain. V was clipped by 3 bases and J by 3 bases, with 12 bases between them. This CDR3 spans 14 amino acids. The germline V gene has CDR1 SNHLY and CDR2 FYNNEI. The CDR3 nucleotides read TGTGCCAGCAGTGACCCGCCGATCAGCTACGAGCAGTACTTC. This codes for CASSDPPISYEQYF.

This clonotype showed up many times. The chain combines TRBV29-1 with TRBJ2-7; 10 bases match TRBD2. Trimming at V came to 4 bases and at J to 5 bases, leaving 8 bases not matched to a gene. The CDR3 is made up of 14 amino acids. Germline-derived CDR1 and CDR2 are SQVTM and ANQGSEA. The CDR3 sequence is CSVGSSGRANEQYF. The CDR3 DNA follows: TGCAGCGTTGGCTCGAGCGGGAGGGCCAACGAGCAGTACTTC.

CDR3: CAWSVGGATFF. DNA for the CDR3: TGTGCCTGGAGTGTAGGGGGCGCGACTTTCTTT. The chain employs TRBV30 and TRBJ1-1; TRBD1 matches at 7 bases. CDR1 is GTSNPN and CDR2 is SVGIG in the germline V gene (reference sequence). CDR3 length equals 11 residues. Losses at the gene ends were 0 bases for V and 12 bases for J; bases not matched to a gene: 4.

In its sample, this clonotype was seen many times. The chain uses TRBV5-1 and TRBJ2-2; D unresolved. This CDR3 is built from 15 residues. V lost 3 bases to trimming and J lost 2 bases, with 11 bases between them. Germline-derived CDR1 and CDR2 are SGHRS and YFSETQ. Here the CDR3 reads CASSSSGLNTGELFF. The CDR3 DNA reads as TGCGCCAGCAGCTCGAGTGGGCTTAACACCGGGGAGCTGTTTTTT.

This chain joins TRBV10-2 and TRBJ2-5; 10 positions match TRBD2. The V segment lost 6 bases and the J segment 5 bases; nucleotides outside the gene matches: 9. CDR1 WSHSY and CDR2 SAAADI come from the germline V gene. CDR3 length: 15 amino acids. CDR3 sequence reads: CASRTLAGIGETQYF. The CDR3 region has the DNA TGCGCCAGCAGGACACTAGCGGGGATCGGCGAGACCCAGTACTTC.

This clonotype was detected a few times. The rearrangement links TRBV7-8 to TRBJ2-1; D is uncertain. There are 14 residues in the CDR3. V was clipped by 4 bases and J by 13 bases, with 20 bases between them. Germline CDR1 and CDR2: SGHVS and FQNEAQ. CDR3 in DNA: TGTGCCAGCAGCTCCATAGGACGGTTTCGGTCCCAGTTCTTC. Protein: CASSSIGRFRSQFF.

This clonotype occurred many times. The chain's CDR3 is CASSFMDGYGYTF. The DNA of the CDR3 is TGCGCCAGCAGCTTCATGGACGGTTATGGCTACACCTTC. The rearrangement links TRBV5-1 to TRBJ1-2; D is undetermined. CDR3 length: 13 residues. V was clipped by 2 bases and J by 5 bases, with 10 bases between them. Germline CDR1 reads SGHRS; CDR2 reads YFSETQ.

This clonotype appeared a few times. The CDR3 DNA reads as TGTGCCAGCAGTGAAGGTAGGGGGCCCTACGAGCAGTACTTC. It yields the protein CASSEGRGPYEQYF. The chain recombines TRBV25-1 with TRBJ2-7; 7 bases map to TRBD1. V lost 2 bases and J lost 2; bases outside the gene matches: 3. CDR1 is MGHDK and CDR2 is SYGVNS in the germline V gene. CDR3 size: 14 residues.

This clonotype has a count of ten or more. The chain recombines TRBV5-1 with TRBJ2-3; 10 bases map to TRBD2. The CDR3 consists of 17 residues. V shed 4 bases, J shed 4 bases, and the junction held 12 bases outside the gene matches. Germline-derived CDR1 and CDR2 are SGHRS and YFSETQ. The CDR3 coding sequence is TGCGCCAGCAGCCTACATCCTAGCGGGGGAGCGTCAGATACGCAGTATTTT. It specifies CASSLHPSGGASDTQYF.